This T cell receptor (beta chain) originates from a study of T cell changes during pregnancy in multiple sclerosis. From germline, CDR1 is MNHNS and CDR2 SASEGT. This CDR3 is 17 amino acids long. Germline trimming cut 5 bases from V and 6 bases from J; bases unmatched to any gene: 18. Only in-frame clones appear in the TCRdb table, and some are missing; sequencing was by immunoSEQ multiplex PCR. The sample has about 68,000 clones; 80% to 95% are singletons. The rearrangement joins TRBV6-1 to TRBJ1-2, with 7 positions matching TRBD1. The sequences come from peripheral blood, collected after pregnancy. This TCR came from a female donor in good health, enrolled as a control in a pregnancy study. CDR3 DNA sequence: TGTGCCAGCAGTAAAGTACCTGACAGGGCGTCGCTGGATGGCTACACCTTC. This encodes CASSKVPDRASLDGYTF.